Sequencing of this TCR beta chain was carried out in a study of T cell changes during pregnancy in multiple sclerosis. Trimming removed 4 bases from V and 0 bases from J; junction bases left unmatched: 6. The CDR3 covers 15 residues. Per the germline V gene, CDR1 is SGHRS and CDR2 is YFSETQ. TCRdb's table, derived via immunoSEQ multiplex PCR, lists solely in-frame clones and lacks some. The repertoire holds around 63,000 clones, with roughly 91% as singletons. The J gene is TRBJ2-7, the V gene TRBV5-1; TRBD2 matches 8 bases. The sample here was peripheral blood, taken in the third trimester of pregnancy. The sequence came from a female donor in good health, enrolled as a control in a pregnancy study. The CDR3, as DNA: TGCGCCAGCAGCACCCCGGGGGGGAGCTCCTACGAGCAGTACTTC. Translation gives CASSTPGGSSYEQYF.